These 6 T cell receptor beta chains were all obtained from the same sample, sequenced in a study of blood T cell repertoires in COVID-19. The assay was immunoSEQ multiplex PCR, and TCRdb's table has in-frame clones only and misses some. The sample gives around 200,000 clones, roughly 89% of which show up once; approximately 0.62% is in the top ten. The sample comprised peripheral blood. Receptor source: a man aged 45-60 years with acute or convalescent COVID-19.

This clone was found once. The J gene is TRBJ1-5, the V gene TRBV19; TRBD1 aligns across 8 bases. J gave up 2 bases and V 6 bases, and 6 bases lay outside the gene matches. Germline CDR1 LNHDA, CDR2 SQIVND (reference sequence). The CDR3 length is 15 residues. CDR3 loop: CASRTQQGGNQPQHF. As DNA, the CDR3 is TGTGCCAGTAGGACACAACAGGGGGGCAATCAGCCCCAGCATTTT. Combining the CDR3 with reference TRBV19 and TRBJ1-5 gives the whole variable domain DGGITQSPKYLFRKEGQNVTLSCEQNLNHDAMYWYRQDPGQGLRLIYYSQIVNDFQKGDIAEGYSVSREKKESFPLTVTSAQKNPTAFYLCASRTQQGGNQPQHFGDGTRLSIL.

The chain employs TRBV28 and TRBJ1-5; the D gene is possibly TRBD1 (5 bases). V dropped 4 bases and J dropped 5 bases, with 12 bases sitting between them. Germline V lookup: CDR1 MDHEN, CDR2 SYDVKM. The CDR3 runs to 14 residues. CDR3 sequence: CASSWDSRDQPQHF. Here the CDR3 DNA reads TGTGCCAGCAGTTGGGACTCCCGGGATCAGCCCCAGCATTTT.

The chain recombines TRBV5-6 with TRBJ1-2, with D tentatively TRBD1 (5 bases). CDR1 and CDR2 from the germline V gene are SGHDT and YYEEEE. This CDR3 is built from 13 residues. V was trimmed by 4 bases and J by 8 bases, leaving 15 bases between them. The CDR3 reads CASSPAVGRGYTF. The CDR3 DNA reads as TGTGCCAGCAGCCCGGCGGTGGGGCGCGGCTACACCTTC.

This chain joins TRBV7-2 and TRBJ2-3; 7 bases are shared with TRBD2. V was pared by 2 bases and J by 3 bases, with 8 bases of the junction left unmatched. The CDR3 contains 16 residues. CDR1 SGHTA and CDR2 FQGNSA come from the germline V gene. The CDR3 bases are TGTGCCAGCAGCTTAACTAGCGTATCTCGAACAGATACGCAGTATTTT. As protein: CASSLTSVSRTDTQYF.

This clone came up once. CDR3 DNA sequence: TGTGCCAGCAGCCGAATATCTGGAGGGGAGGCAGGGGGCGCAGGCTACACCTTC. It yields the protein CASSRISGGEAGGAGYTF. This chain links TRBV3-1 (or the pseudogene TRBV3-2) with TRBJ1-2; 8 bases map to TRBD1. CDR1 LGHDT and CDR2 YNNKEL come from the germline V gene (reference sequence). This CDR3 has 18 amino acids. After removal of 4 bases from V and 8 bases from J, the junction contained 21 bases not matched to a gene.

J is TRBJ2-7 and V is TRBV4-1, with D hard to call. Trimming took off 5 bases at V and 7 bases at J, with 21 bases between the two ends. Germline V CDR1 and CDR2: MGHRA, YSYEKL. The CDR3 length is 15 residues. The DNA of the CDR3 is TGCGCCAGCAGCGAGACCCCCGGAGACGGTAGGGAGCAGTACGTC. Translated, it gives CASSETPGDGREQYV.